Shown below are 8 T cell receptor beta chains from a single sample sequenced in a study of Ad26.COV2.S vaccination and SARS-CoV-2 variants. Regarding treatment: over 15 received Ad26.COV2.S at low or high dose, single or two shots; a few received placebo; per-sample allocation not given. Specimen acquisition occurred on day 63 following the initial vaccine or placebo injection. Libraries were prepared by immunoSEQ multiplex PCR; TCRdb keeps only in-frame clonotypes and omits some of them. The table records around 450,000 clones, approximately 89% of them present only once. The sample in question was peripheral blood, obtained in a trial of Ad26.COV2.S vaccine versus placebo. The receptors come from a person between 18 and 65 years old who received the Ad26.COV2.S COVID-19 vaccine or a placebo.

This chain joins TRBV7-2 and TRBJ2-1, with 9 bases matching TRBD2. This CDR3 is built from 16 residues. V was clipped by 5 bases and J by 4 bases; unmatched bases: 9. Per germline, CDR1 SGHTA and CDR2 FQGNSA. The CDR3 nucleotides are TGTGCCAGCAGCGCGGGGGGGCCGGTCGCTTACAATGAGCAGTTCTTC. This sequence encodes CASSAGGPVAYNEQFF.

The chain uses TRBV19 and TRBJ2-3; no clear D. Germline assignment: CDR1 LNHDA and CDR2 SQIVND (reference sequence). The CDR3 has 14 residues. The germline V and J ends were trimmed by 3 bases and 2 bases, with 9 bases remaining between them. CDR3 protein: CASSMPVATDTQYF. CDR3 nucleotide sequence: TGTGCCAGTAGTATGCCGGTGGCCACAGATACGCAGTATTTT.

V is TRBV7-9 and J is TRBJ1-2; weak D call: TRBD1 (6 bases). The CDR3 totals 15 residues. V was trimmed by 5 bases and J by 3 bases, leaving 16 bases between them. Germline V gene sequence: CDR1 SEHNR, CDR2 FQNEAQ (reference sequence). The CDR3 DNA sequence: TGTGCCAGCAGCGCCCGAGGGGGATGGGACTATGGCTACACCTTC. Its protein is CASSARGGWDYGYTF.

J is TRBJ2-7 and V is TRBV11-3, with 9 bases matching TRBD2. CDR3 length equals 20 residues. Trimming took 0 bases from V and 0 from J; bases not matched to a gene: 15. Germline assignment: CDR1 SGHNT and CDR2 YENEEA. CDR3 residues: CASSLDSPITLAGSSYEQYV. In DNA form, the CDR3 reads TGTGCCAGCAGCTTAGATTCCCCCATAACACTAGCGGGCAGCTCCTACGAGCAGTACGTC.

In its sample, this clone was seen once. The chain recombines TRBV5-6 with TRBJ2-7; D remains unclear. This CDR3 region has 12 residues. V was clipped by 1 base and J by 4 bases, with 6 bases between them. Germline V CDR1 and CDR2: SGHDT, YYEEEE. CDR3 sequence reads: CASSLFMYEQYF. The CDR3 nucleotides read TGTGCCAGCAGCTTGTTCATGTACGAGCAGTACTTC.

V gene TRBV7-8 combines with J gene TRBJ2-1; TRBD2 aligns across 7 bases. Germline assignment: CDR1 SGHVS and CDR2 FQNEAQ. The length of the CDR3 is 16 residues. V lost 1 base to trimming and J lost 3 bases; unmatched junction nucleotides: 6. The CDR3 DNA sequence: TGTGCCAGCAGCTTAGATTGGACTAGTGGCTACAATGAGCAGTTCTTC. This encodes CASSLDWTSGYNEQFF.

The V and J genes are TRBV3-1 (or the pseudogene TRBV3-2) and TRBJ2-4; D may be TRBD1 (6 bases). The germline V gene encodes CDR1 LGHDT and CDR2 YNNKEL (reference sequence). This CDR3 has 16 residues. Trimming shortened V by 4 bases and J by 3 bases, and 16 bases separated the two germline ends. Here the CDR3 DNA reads TGTGCCAGCAGCCTCCGGGACATCGGCGGCAAAAACATTCAGTACTTC. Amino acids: CASSLRDIGGKNIQYF.

CDR3 residues: CASSAGQSTDTQYF. The CDR3 DNA follows: TGTGCCAGCAGCGCCGGACAGAGCACAGATACGCAGTATTTT. J is TRBJ2-3 and V is TRBV7-9, with D perhaps TRBD1 (6 bases). V lost 5 bases, J lost 0 bases, and 9 bases lay in between. The length of the CDR3 is 14 residues. Per germline, CDR1 SEHNR and CDR2 FQNEAQ (reference sequence).